This T cell receptor beta chain was found in a study of tumor-infiltrating lymphocytes in primary liver carcinoma. Germline V CDR1 and CDR2: SQVTM, ANQGSEA. CDR3 length: 14 amino acids. Deletions cut 4 bases from V and 5 bases from J, with 15 bases between. From unsorted bulk tissue weighing roughly 19-32 mg, DNA and RNA were co-extracted. Reverse transcription of 500 to 650 ng total RNA with a constant-region primer produced TCR beta cDNA. Three-round nested multiplex PCR performed with slightly modified ARM-PCR produced the TCR beta libraries. Amplification in the first two PCR rounds was performed using TRBV1-TRBV30 forward primers and a C-beta reverse primer for approximately 10 cycles each. TCRdb recomputed calls from the multiplex PCR reads with MiXCR, one row per CDR3 protein. The table includes roughly 120,000 distinct CDR3 sequences, around 62% detected once.

This chain links TRBV29-1 with TRBJ2-1; D might be TRBD1 (5 bases). Sequenced input: liver tumor tissue from sampling region 1. Subset noted: tumor region T1, superior pole. The clonotype was recovered from a woman in her sixties with primary liver carcinoma and hepatitis B virus infection. CDR3: CSVGRQDTNNEQFF. DNA of the CDR3: TGCAGCGTTGGACGCCAGGACACCAACAATGAGCAGTTCTTC.